This TCR beta chain derives from a study of cytomegalovirus exposure and HLA in healthy donors. Study-wide results and limits: Productive status was seen about 90% or about 30% of the time for most TCR beta V segments in an earlier analysis. Some public TCRs appeared in many individuals, while most sequences were rare.

As to this clone: No antigen is known for it.

V was cut by 0 bases and J by 4 bases, with 16 bases left in between. In germline, CDR1 is GTSNPN, CDR2 SVGIG (reference sequence). The CDR3 has 16 amino acids. The donors were healthy bone marrow donors. The PCR made use of 60 Vbeta and 13 Jbeta primers. Under the authors' procedure: About 12 million of the roughly 77 million unique TCR beta chains counted in a later analysis were shared. Clones were sequenced by immunoSEQ multiplex PCR, and TCRdb holds only the in-frame ones, with some missing. V and J calls and clone size are given by that table; D and trimming were obtained from the DNA. The sample has about 160,000 clones, and its top ten clones hold under 2%.

Sequencing input: PBMCs. The receptor's source is a woman aged 45-59 years in good health and CMV-seronegative. This rearrangement joins TRBV30 to TRBJ1-5; D may be TRBD1 (6 bases). CDR3 nucleotides: TGTGCCTGGAGTGTTAAACCGTACAGGGCGAATCAGCCCCAGCATTTT. Protein: CAWSVKPYRANQPQHF.